This T cell receptor beta chain was identified in a study of post-analysis software for immune sequencing data. Unique molecular identifiers were present in the TCR beta cDNA libraries. The yield from approximately 1 to 10 million T cells was approximately 500,000 cDNA molecules in total. MiXCR was run by TCRdb on the PCR reads, yielding one entry per CDR3 protein. The sample carries hundreds of thousands of distinct CDR3 sequences, over 45% recorded once. As to this clonotype: Its cognate antigen is unknown.

The V gene lost 0 bases and the J gene lost 0 bases, with 13 bases spanning the gap. CDR1 SGDLS and CDR2 YYNGEE come from the germline V gene. The CDR3 is 17 amino acids. Regarding the study as a whole: Significantly lower normalized Chao1 diversity was seen in multiple sclerosis patients than in controls. Five TRBV segments, TRBV5-6, TRBV5-1 and TRBV20-1 among them, were found more frequent in patients than controls.

V and J are TRBV9 and TRBJ2-1; TRBD2 might be the D (7 bases). Source material: blood. The clonotype originates from a girl aged 2-10 years with multiple sclerosis. In DNA form, the CDR3 reads TGTGCCAGCAGCGTAGTCAGCGGGACAAGCTCCTACAATGAGCAGTTCTTC. It is translated as CASSVVSGTSSYNEQFF.